These 5 T cell receptor beta chains originate from one sample sequenced in a study of blood T cell repertoires in COVID-19. The method was immunoSEQ multiplex PCR; TCRdb's version includes in-frame clones alone and lacks a portion of them. Here the sample spans 180,000 or so clones, about 80% being singletons. The sequenced sample consisted of PBMCs or T cells enriched from blood (not recorded which). The receptors were sampled from a man aged 35-49 years who had recovered from COVID-19.

J is TRBJ2-2 and V is TRBV18; 8 nucleotides line up with TRBD1. This CDR3 spans 16 amino acids. Losses at the gene ends were 3 bases for V and 6 bases for J; bases not matched to a gene: 9. CDR1 KGHSH and CDR2 LQKENI come from the germline V gene. In DNA, the CDR3 is TGTGCCAGCTCACCCGGACAGGGAGGCGTCGCCGGGGAGCTGTTTTTT. This gives the protein CASSPGQGGVAGELFF.

This clone has more than one count but fewer than ten. The V and J genes are TRBV2 and TRBJ1-1, with 9 bases identical to TRBD1. This CDR3 contains 14 residues. CDR1 SNHLY and CDR2 FYNNEI come from the germline V gene. V shed 6 bases and J 2 bases; nucleotides not matched to a gene: 4. The CDR3 loop reads CASRGGQGNTEAFF. In nucleotides, the CDR3 is TGTGCCAGCAGGGGGGGACAGGGCAACACTGAAGCTTTCTTT.

The chain has TRBV28 and TRBJ2-7; TRBD1 might be the D (5 bases). This CDR3 has 16 amino acids. Germline V gene sequence: CDR1 MDHEN, CDR2 SYDVKM. The V and J ends lost 5 bases and 0 bases respectively, with 17 bases between them. CDR3 protein: CASSQRKGPRSYEQYF. The DNA of the CDR3 is TGTGCCAGCAGTCAACGTAAGGGGCCTCGCTCCTACGAGCAGTACTTC.

The CDR3 loop reads CASSGTAGYVGYTF. As DNA, the CDR3 is TGTGCCAGCAGTGGGACAGCGGGCTACGTGGGCTACACCTTC. The chain couples TRBV28 to TRBJ1-2; the match to TRBD1 covers 7 bases. The length of the CDR3 is 14 residues. Germline assignment: CDR1 MDHEN and CDR2 SYDVKM. The ends lost 5 bases at V and 8 bases at J; junction bases unmatched: 11.

The chain recombines TRBV7-9 with TRBJ1-4, with TRBD1 as a possible D gene (5 bases). V dropped 1 base and J dropped 3 bases, with 9 bases sitting between them. This CDR3 is 15 amino acids long. Germline assignment: CDR1 SEHNR and CDR2 FQNEAQ (reference sequence). Written as DNA, the CDR3 is TGTGCCAGCAGCTTAGTGGCGGGGGCTAATGAAAAACTGTTTTTT. This encodes CASSLVAGANEKLFF.